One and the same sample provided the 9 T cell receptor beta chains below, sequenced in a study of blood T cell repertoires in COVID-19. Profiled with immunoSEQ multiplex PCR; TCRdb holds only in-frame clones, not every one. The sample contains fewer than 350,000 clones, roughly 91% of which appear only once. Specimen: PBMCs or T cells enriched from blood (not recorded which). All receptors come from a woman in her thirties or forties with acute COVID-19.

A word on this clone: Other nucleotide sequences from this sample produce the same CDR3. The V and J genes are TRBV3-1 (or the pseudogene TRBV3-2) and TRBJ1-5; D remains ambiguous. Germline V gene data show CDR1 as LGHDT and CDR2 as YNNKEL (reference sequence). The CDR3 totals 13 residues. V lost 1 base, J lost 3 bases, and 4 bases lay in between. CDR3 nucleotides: TGTGCCAGCAGCCAAGGGCTCAATCAGCCCCAGCATTTT. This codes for CASSQGLNQPQHF.

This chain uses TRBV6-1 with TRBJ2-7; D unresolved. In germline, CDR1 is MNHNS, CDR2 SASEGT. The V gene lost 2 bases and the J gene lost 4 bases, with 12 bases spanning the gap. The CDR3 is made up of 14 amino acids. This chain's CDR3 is CASSENLAEYEQYF. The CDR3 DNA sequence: TGTGCCAGCAGTGAAAATTTGGCGGAGTACGAGCAGTACTTC.

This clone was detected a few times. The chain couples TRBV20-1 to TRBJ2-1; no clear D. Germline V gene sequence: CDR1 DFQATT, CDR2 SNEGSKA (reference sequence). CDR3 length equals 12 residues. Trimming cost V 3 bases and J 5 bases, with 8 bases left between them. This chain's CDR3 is CSASGLNNEQFF. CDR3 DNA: TGCAGTGCTAGTGGGCTTAACAATGAGCAGTTCTTC.

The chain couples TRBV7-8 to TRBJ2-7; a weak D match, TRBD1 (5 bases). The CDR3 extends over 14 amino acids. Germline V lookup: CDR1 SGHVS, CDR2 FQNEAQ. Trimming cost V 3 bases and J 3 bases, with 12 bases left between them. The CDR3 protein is CASSFNTGYYEQYF. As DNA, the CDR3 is TGTGCCAGCAGCTTTAATACAGGTTACTACGAGCAGTACTTC.

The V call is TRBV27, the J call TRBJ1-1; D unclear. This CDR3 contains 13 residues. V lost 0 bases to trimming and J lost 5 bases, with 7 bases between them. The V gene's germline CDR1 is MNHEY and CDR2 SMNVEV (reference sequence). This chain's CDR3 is CASSLSPGTEAFF. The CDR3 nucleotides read TGTGCCAGCAGTTTATCTCCCGGGACTGAAGCTTTCTTT.

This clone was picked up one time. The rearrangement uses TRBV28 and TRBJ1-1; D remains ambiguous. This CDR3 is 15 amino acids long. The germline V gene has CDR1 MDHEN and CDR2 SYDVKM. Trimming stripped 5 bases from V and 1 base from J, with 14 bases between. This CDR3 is CASSPPGGRNTEAFF. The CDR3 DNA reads TGTGCCAGCAGTCCCCCTGGCGGGAGGAACACTGAAGCTTTCTTT. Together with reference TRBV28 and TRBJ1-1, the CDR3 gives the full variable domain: DVKVTQSSRYLVKRTGEKVFLECVQDMDHENMFWYRQDPGLGLRLIYFSYDVKMKEKGDIPEGYSVSREKKERFSLILESASTNQTSMYLCASSPPGGRNTEAFFGQGTRLTVV.

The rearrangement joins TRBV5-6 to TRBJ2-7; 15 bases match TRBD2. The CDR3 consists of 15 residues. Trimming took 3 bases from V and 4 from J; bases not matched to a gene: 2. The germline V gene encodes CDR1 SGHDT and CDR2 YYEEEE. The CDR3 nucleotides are TGTGCCAGCAGCTGGGGGACTAGCGGGAGGTACGAGCAGTACTTC. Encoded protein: CASSWGTSGRYEQYF.

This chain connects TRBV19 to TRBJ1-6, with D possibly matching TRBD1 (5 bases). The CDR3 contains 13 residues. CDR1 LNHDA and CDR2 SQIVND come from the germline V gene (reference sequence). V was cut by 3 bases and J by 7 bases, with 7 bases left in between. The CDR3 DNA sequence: TGTGCCAGTAGTATGGAGGGGAATTCACCCCTCCACTTT. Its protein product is CASSMEGNSPLHF.

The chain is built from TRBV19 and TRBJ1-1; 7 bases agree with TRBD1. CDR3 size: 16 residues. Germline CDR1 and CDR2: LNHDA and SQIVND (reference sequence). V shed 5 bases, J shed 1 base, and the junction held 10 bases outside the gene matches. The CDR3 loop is CASSARDSGSNTEAFF. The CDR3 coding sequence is TGTGCCAGTAGTGCACGGGACAGTGGCTCGAACACTGAAGCTTTCTTT.